The 11 T cell receptor beta chains below were found in one sample sequenced in a study of T-cell reconstitution after alpha-beta-depleted transplantation in children. Preparation of the TCRbeta library involved a method that used unique molecular identifiers. TCRdb called the PCR reads again in MiXCR, with one record for every CDR3 protein. The sample records 190,000 or so distinct CDR3 sequences, about 6.4% being singletons. The input for sequencing was PBMCs from the stem cell graft donor, taken from the stem cell graft. These receptors originate from a human donor who donated a stem cell graft to a child with Wiskott-Aldrich syndrome.

This clonotype was observed at least ten times. The chain links TRBV27 to TRBJ1-4, with D uncertain. Trimming removed 4 bases at V and 4 bases at J, with 10 bases between. Germline V gene data show CDR1 as MNHEY and CDR2 as SMNVEV (reference sequence). The CDR3 spans 14 residues. Here the CDR3 reads CASSSRMINEKLFF. CDR3 DNA sequence: TGTGCCAGCAGTTCGAGGATGATTAATGAAAAACTGTTTTTT.

This clonotype was detected ten times or more. The rearrangement links TRBV5-1 to TRBJ2-2, with 7 bases aligning to TRBD1. The CDR3 spans 15 residues. V dropped 3 bases and J dropped 1; count of bases not matched to a gene: 3. Germline V gives CDR1 SGHRS, CDR2 YFSETQ. The CDR3 DNA follows: TGCGCCAGCAGCTCTGGACAGGAGAACACCGGGGAGCTGTTTTTT. Translated, it gives CASSSGQENTGELFF.

The gene calls are TRBV4-3 and TRBJ1-1; D remains ambiguous. The CDR3 extends over 14 amino acids. In germline, CDR1 is LGHNA, CDR2 YSLEER. V shed 0 bases and J shed 4 bases, with 9 bases lying between them. DNA of the CDR3: TGCGCCAGCAGCCAAGAAAGAATAGTCACTGAAGCTTTCTTT. This encodes CASSQERIVTEAFF.

The chain is built from TRBV18 and TRBJ2-5, with a tentative D call TRBD2 (7 bases). CDR3 length equals 16 residues. V gave up 5 bases and J gave up 4 bases, with 20 bases separating them. Germline V gene data show CDR1 as KGHSH and CDR2 as LQKENI. CDR3 coding DNA: TGTGCCAGCTCATCTAGACAGAGCGGGACACTAGAGACCCAGTACTTC. Translation: CASSSRQSGTLETQYF.

This clonotype has a count of ten or more. CDR3 nucleotide sequence: TGTGCCAGCAGTTTCGGCGGGACCTTCTACGAGCAGTACTTC. Translation gives CASSFGGTFYEQYF. The chain carries TRBV12-3 or TRBV12-4 and TRBJ2-7; D is possibly TRBD2 (6 bases). The V and J ends lost 3 bases and 3 bases respectively, with 12 bases between them. There are 14 residues in the CDR3.

This clonotype was seen many times. This sequence joins TRBV5-1 and TRBJ2-7, with 10 bases that match TRBD1. The J segment lost 3 bases and the V segment lost 0 bases, leaving 21 bases of the junction unmatched. The CDR3 covers 21 residues. Germline-derived CDR1 and CDR2 are SGHRS and YFSETQ. Here the CDR3 DNA reads TGCGCCAGCAGCTTGGATAAACGGATGAGACAGGGGGCCCAATATAGCTACGAGCAGTACTTC. As protein: CASSLDKRMRQGAQYSYEQYF.

This clonotype was counted ten times or more. This chain links TRBV7-8 with TRBJ2-2, with TRBD2 matching over 7 bases. Germline V lookup: CDR1 SGHVS, CDR2 FQNEAQ. Germline trimming cut 5 bases from V and 0 bases from J; bases unmatched to any gene: 3. This CDR3 spans 15 amino acids. The CDR3 nucleotides are TGTGCCAGCAGCCCCCTAGCGGCGAACACCGGGGAGCTGTTTTTT. This encodes CASSPLAANTGELFF.

The rearrangement joins TRBV5-1 to TRBJ2-1; 13 bases are a match to TRBD2. Germline trimming cut 1 base from V and 1 base from J; bases unmatched to any gene: 14. The CDR3 is made up of 21 amino acids. Germline-derived CDR1 and CDR2 are SGHRS and YFSETQ. The CDR3 sequence is CASSLRATSGRRGSSYNEQFF. DNA for the CDR3: TGCGCCAGCAGCTTGCGAGCGACTAGCGGGAGGAGGGGATCTTCCTACAATGAGCAGTTCTTC.

This clonotype has a count of ten or more. The V call is TRBV29-1, the J call TRBJ2-1; TRBD1 matches 9 bases. The length of the CDR3 is 15 residues. CDR1 is SQVTM and CDR2 is ANQGSEA in the germline V gene. V trimming: 6 bases; J trimming: 9 bases; junction bases outside the gene matches: 15. CDR3 in DNA: TGCAGCGTCGGTAGAGTGAACAGGGGGCATGGTGAGCAGTTCTTC. Its protein product is CSVGRVNRGHGEQFF.

In this sample, this clonotype turned up many times. The V call is TRBV20-1, the J call TRBJ2-7; D is unclear. The germline gives CDR1 DFQATT, CDR2 SNEGSKA (reference sequence). Trimming cost V 5 bases and J 7 bases, with 18 bases left between them. The CDR3 length is 13 residues. CDR3 residues: CSAADTLDGEQYF. The CDR3 region has the DNA TGCAGTGCTGCAGACACCCTCGACGGGGAGCAGTACTTC.

This clonotype was found many times. The chain carries TRBV18 and TRBJ1-1; TRBD1 is a possible D gene (5 bases). V was cut by 3 bases and J by 1 base, with 15 bases left in between. The CDR3 length is 16 residues. Looked up from germline, CDR1 is KGHSH and CDR2 is LQKENI. The CDR3 reads CASSPPYGTPNTEAFF. The CDR3 nucleotides are TGTGCCAGCTCACCCCCTTACGGGACCCCGAACACTGAAGCTTTCTTT.